This T cell receptor beta chain was sequenced for a study of T cells after yellow fever vaccination. It was through 5'RACE template switching that TCR cDNA was made, with a universal primer site and UMIs added. From the 5' RACE reads, TCRdb called clonotypes with MiXCR, one entry per CDR3 protein. The repertoire holds tens of thousands of distinct CDR3 sequences, with roughly 8% as singletons. Study-level findings and limits: The booster saw the reappearance of most primary-vaccination clones (around 95% CD4, 88% CD8). A weaker but faster secondary response was observed, peaking on day 5 versus 15.

Notes on this clonotype: The antigen is undetermined.

The V end lost 2 bases, the J end lost 3 bases, and 10 bases lay between the germline ends. CDR3 length: 15 residues. CDR1 MNHEY and CDR2 SVGAGI come from the germline V gene. The chain links TRBV6-5 to TRBJ1-4; TRBD1 might be the D (5 bases). The origin of this receptor is a man aged 25 to 40 who received the YFV17D yellow fever vaccine. Sequenced here: CD8+ T cells sorted from PBMCs, sampled on the day of the yellow fever booster vaccination. CDR3 in amino acids: CASSYDSFANEKLFF. In nucleotides, the CDR3 is TGTGCCAGCAGTTACGACAGTTTCGCTAATGAAAAACTGTTTTTT.